The 27 T cell receptor beta chains in this list originate from one sample, sequenced in a study of blood T cell repertoires in COVID-19. The table came from immunoSEQ multiplex PCR; TCRdb's copy has only in-frame clones and leaves some out. The repertoire holds a few hundred thousand clones, with approximately 78% as singletons. The sample taken for sequencing was peripheral blood. These receptor sequences come from a woman aged 18-29 years with acute or convalescent COVID-19.

The V call is TRBV6-6, the J call TRBJ2-3, with TRBD2 matching over 11 bases. V gave up 6 bases and J gave up 3 bases; unmatched junction bases: 5. The CDR3 extends over 15 amino acids. CDR1 and CDR2 (germline): MNHNY, SVGAGI (reference sequence). CDR3 sequence: CASSPRTSGTDTQYF. The CDR3 DNA sequence: TGTGCCAGCAGCCCTAGGACTAGCGGGACAGATACGCAGTATTTT.

The V call is TRBV7-8, the J call TRBJ2-3, with D possibly matching TRBD2 (6 bases). Germline CDR1 reads SGHVS; CDR2 reads FQNEAQ. The ends were cut back, 3 bases at V and 5 bases at J, with 24 bases in the middle. The CDR3 sequence is 18 residues long. The CDR3 DNA reads as TGTGCCAGCAGCTTCCTCCCCCTCGGGAGCCAGGGTGGAGATACGCAGTATTTT. Translating gives CASSFLPLGSQGGDTQYF.

This chain links TRBV28 with TRBJ1-2; perhaps TRBD1 as D (5 bases). Germline CDR1 and CDR2: MDHEN and SYDVKM. Trimming shortened V by 2 bases and J by 0 bases, and 19 bases separated the two germline ends. CDR3 length: 18 amino acids. CDR3 residues: CASSLRGLSGLPNYGYTF. CDR3 coding DNA: TGTGCCAGCAGTTTACGGGGACTCTCGGGGCTTCCTAACTATGGCTACACCTTC.

This sequence joins TRBV6-6 and TRBJ2-1; D might be TRBD2 (5 bases). CDR1 is MNHNY and CDR2 is SVGAGI in the germline V gene (reference sequence). CDR3 length: 14 amino acids. The V gene lost 7 bases and the J gene lost 3 bases, with 13 bases spanning the gap. The CDR3 sequence is CASKIGENYNEQFF. CDR3 DNA: TGTGCCAGCAAAATCGGGGAAAACTACAATGAGCAGTTCTTC.

The V call is TRBV9, the J call TRBJ2-1; 11 positions agree with TRBD2. This CDR3 comprises 22 residues. The junction had 21 bases not matched to a gene; V was cut back by 4 bases and J by 0 bases. Germline CDR1 is SGDLS and CDR2 is YYNGEE. The CDR3 bases are TGTGCCAGCAGCTCCCCGAAGGATACTAGCGGGAGCCACTTTAGCTCCTACAATGAGCAGTTCTTC. Translated, it gives CASSSPKDTSGSHFSSYNEQFF.

In DNA, the CDR3 is TGTGCCAGCAGCCTCGGGACAGGGGCAGATACGCAGTATTTT. Translation: CASSLGTGADTQYF. The chain recombines TRBV11-2 with TRBJ2-3, with 10 positions matching TRBD1. Germline V gives CDR1 SGHAT, CDR2 FQNNGV. CDR3 length: 14 amino acids. V was clipped by 5 bases and J by 4 bases; unmatched bases: 3.

The V and J genes are TRBV4-1 and TRBJ2-1; 12 nucleotides align to TRBD2. CDR3 length: 18 amino acids. CDR1 MGHRA and CDR2 YSYEKL come from the germline V gene. J lost 5 bases, V lost 0 bases, and 8 bases had no gene match. The CDR3 loop reads CASSQDARASGRDNEQFF. For the CDR3, the DNA is TGCGCCAGCAGCCAAGATGCTCGAGCTAGCGGGAGGGACAATGAGCAGTTCTTC.

The chain uses TRBV19 and TRBJ2-3; 9 bases agree with TRBD2. Trimming cost V 6 bases and J 3 bases; bases outside gene matches: 4. The CDR3 sequence is 14 residues long. Germline CDR1 and CDR2: LNHDA and SQIVND (reference sequence). CDR3 region: CASRLAGVTDTQYF. CDR3 coding DNA: TGTGCCAGTAGATTAGCGGGAGTAACAGATACGCAGTATTTT.

This clone has just a few counts. This chain connects TRBV30 to TRBJ2-2, with 15 bases lining up with TRBD2. In germline, CDR1 is GTSNPN, CDR2 SVGIG (reference sequence). Trimming at V came to 5 bases and at J to 2 bases, leaving 6 bases not matched to a gene. The CDR3 is made up of 17 amino acids. In DNA form, the CDR3 reads TGTGCCTGGGACGGACTAGCGGGAGGGTCCAACACCGGGGAGCTGTTTTTT. Protein: CAWDGLAGGSNTGELFF.

For the CDR3, the DNA is TGTGCCAGCAGCTTCGGGACAGGGTCCTACGAGCAGTACTTC. Translation gives CASSFGTGSYEQYF. This chain joins TRBV7-9 and TRBJ2-7; 9 bases map to TRBD1. With 3 bases clipped from V and 1 base from J, the junction kept 1 base outside the gene matches. The CDR3 consists of 14 residues. Germline V gene sequence: CDR1 SEHNR, CDR2 FQNEAQ (reference sequence). Filled out from reference TRBV7-9 and TRBJ2-7, the complete variable domain reads DTGVSQNPRHKITKRGQNVTFRCDPISEHNRLYWYRQTLGQGPEFLTYFQNEAQLEKSRLLSDRFSAERPKGSFSTLEIQRTEQGDSAMYLCASSFGTGSYEQYFGPGTRLTVT.

This clone was recorded only once. The CDR3 DNA sequence: TGCGCCAGCAGCTTGGGACTGACTCAGAATGAGCAGTTCTTC. This gives the protein CASSLGLTQNEQFF. The chain has TRBV5-1 and TRBJ2-1; no reliable D call. Trimming cost V 0 bases and J 7 bases, with 11 bases left between them. This CDR3 contains 14 residues. CDR1 and CDR2 (germline): SGHRS, YFSETQ.

The genes are TRBV5-8 and TRBJ1-2; 8 bases fit TRBD1. Germline loops: CDR1 SGHTS, CDR2 YDEGEE. This CDR3 region has 15 residues. The J segment lost 6 bases and the V segment lost 6 bases, leaving 13 bases of the junction unmatched. Written as DNA, the CDR3 is TGTGCCAGCACCCCATCCAGGGGGCAAGGGAATGGCTACACCTTC. Translating it yields CASTPSRGQGNGYTF.

This chain uses TRBV30 with TRBJ2-1; 7 bases match TRBD2. Germline lookup yields CDR1 GTSNPN and CDR2 SVGIG (reference sequence). The CDR3 covers 15 residues. The V and J ends lost 0 bases and 4 bases, in that order; junction bases with no gene match: 6. DNA of the CDR3: TGTGCCTGGAGTGTTTCGGGACTACAATACAATGAGCAGTTCTTC. This translates into CAWSVSGLQYNEQFF.

The chain uses TRBV18 and TRBJ1-1, with a tentative D call TRBD1 (5 bases). V shed 3 bases and J shed 3 bases, with 17 bases lying between them. This CDR3 is 16 amino acids long. Germline lookup yields CDR1 KGHSH and CDR2 LQKENI. CDR3 sequence reads: CASSPGQAQRDTEAFF. CDR3 coding DNA: TGTGCCAGCTCACCGGGGCAGGCCCAAAGGGACACTGAAGCTTTCTTT.

The chain is built from TRBV28 and TRBJ1-5; the match to TRBD1 covers 9 bases. There are 14 residues in the CDR3. CDR1 and CDR2 from the germline V gene are MDHEN and SYDVKM. The V gene end was trimmed by 6 bases and the J gene end by 2 bases; junction bases not matched to a gene: 2. The DNA of the CDR3 is TGTGCCAGCAGGCGACAGGGGGGCAATCAGCCCCAGCATTTT. Translating it yields CASRRQGGNQPQHF.

The V gene is TRBV19, the J gene TRBJ2-3; 9 nucleotides align to TRBD1. The CDR3 is 15 residues long. Germline lookup yields CDR1 LNHDA and CDR2 SQIVND (reference sequence). V was pared by 4 bases and J by 0 bases, with 2 bases of the junction left unmatched. In DNA, the CDR3 is TGTGCCAGTAGTAGGGACAGGGCTAGCACAGATACGCAGTATTTT. It is translated as CASSRDRASTDTQYF.

V is TRBV28 and J is TRBJ2-3; TRBD2 matches 8 bases. Trimming cost V 6 bases and J 4 bases; bases outside gene matches: 6. The germline CDR1 and CDR2 sequences are MDHEN and SYDVKM. The CDR3 extends over 14 amino acids. The CDR3 nucleotides read TGTGCCAGCAGGAGCGGGAGTAACTCAGATACGCAGTATTTT. Translating gives CASRSGSNSDTQYF.

J is TRBJ2-5 and V is TRBV6-5, with D maybe TRBD2 (5 bases). The CDR3 extends over 14 amino acids. V was shortened by 2 bases and J by 4 bases, with 11 bases between the two germline ends. The germline V gene encodes CDR1 MNHEY and CDR2 SVGAGI. Written as DNA, the CDR3 is TGTGCCAGCAGTTACGAGAGGGCCCGAGAGACCCAGTACTTC. It is translated as CASSYERARETQYF.

The rearrangement uses TRBV18 and TRBJ2-3; 7 bases fit TRBD1. This CDR3 region has 14 residues. In germline, CDR1 is KGHSH, CDR2 LQKENI. With V trimmed by 4 bases and J by 2 bases, 3 bases remained unmatched. The CDR3 reads CASSRDSHTDTQYF. The CDR3 nucleotides are TGTGCCAGCTCACGGGACAGCCACACAGATACGCAGTATTTT.

The J gene is TRBJ2-1, the V gene TRBV4-3; tentative D call: TRBD2 (5 bases). The CDR3 has 13 residues. Trimming cost V 7 bases and J 6 bases, with 13 bases left between them. CDR1 LGHNA and CDR2 YSLEER come from the germline V gene. CDR3 loop: CASKKASSNEQFF. As DNA, the CDR3 is TGCGCCAGCAAGAAGGCTAGCAGCAATGAGCAGTTCTTC.

J is TRBJ1-5 and V is TRBV30; maybe TRBD1 (5 bases). V was shortened by 2 bases and J by 6 bases, with 11 bases between the two germline ends. The CDR3 consists of 13 residues. Germline V lookup: CDR1 GTSNPN, CDR2 SVGIG (reference sequence). CDR3 in amino acids: CAWSPGHGQPQHF. The CDR3 coding sequence is TGTGCCTGGAGTCCAGGGCACGGTCAGCCCCAGCATTTT. The whole variable domain, filled in from reference TRBV30 and TRBJ1-5, reads SQTIHQWPATLVQPVGSPLSLECTVEGTSNPNLYWYRQAAGRGLQLLFYSVGIGQISSEVPQNLSASRPQDRQFILSSKKLLLSDSGFYLCAWSPGHGQPQHFGDGTRLSIL.

The chain links TRBV18 to TRBJ2-7; 10 positions match TRBD1. V lost 3 bases to trimming and J lost 5 bases; unmatched junction nucleotides: 10. Germline V gene lookup returns CDR1 KGHSH and CDR2 LQKENI. This CDR3 is 16 amino acids long. The CDR3 nucleotides read TGTGCCAGCTCACCGTCCGGGACAGGGGTAGGCCACGAGCAGTACTTC. Its protein product is CASSPSGTGVGHEQYF.

The chain links TRBV4-3 to TRBJ1-6; the match to TRBD1 covers 7 bases. The CDR3 extends over 17 amino acids. Germline values: CDR1 LGHNA, CDR2 YSLEER. Trimming took 2 bases from V and 7 from J; bases not matched to a gene: 11. The CDR3 coding sequence is TGCGCCAGCAGCCAACTGGGCAGGGGGGCCCTGAATTCACCCCTCCACTTT. It is translated as CASSQLGRGALNSPLHF.

The CDR3 region is CASSQGATVSYYEQYF. CDR3 in DNA: TGCGCCAGCAGCCAAGGAGCGACAGTGAGTTACTACGAGCAGTACTTC. The chain is built from TRBV4-3 and TRBJ2-7, with D maybe TRBD1 (5 bases). The CDR3 is 16 residues long. Germline V gene sequence: CDR1 LGHNA, CDR2 YSLEER. The V gene lost 1 base and the J gene lost 3 bases, with 16 bases spanning the gap.

This clone was detected a few times. This chain joins TRBV10-3 and TRBJ1-6, with 9 bases aligning to TRBD1. V trimming: 3 bases; J trimming: 7 bases; junction bases outside the gene matches: 4. The CDR3 totals 15 residues. Germline-derived CDR1 and CDR2 are ENHRY and SYGVKD. In nucleotides, the CDR3 is TGTGCCATCAGTGATGAGACAGGGGGAAATTCACCCCTCCACTTT. Protein sequence: CAISDETGGNSPLHF.

This clone was counted once. This rearrangement joins TRBV4-3 to TRBJ2-1, with 10 bases that match TRBD2. The ends lost 0 bases at V and 2 bases at J; junction bases unmatched: 4. The CDR3 is 17 amino acids. Germline V gives CDR1 LGHNA, CDR2 YSLEER. The CDR3, as DNA: TGCGCCAGCAGCCAAGACGATCTAGCGGGAGCCTACAATGAGCAGTTCTTC. This codes for CASSQDDLAGAYNEQFF.

This clone was seen a handful of times. This sequence joins TRBV6-5 and TRBJ2-3; D gene uncertain. The CDR3 runs to 14 residues. CDR1 MNHEY and CDR2 SVGAGI come from the germline V gene. Trimming cost V 10 bases and J 2 bases, with 16 bases left between them. The CDR3 sequence: CATGYTITTDTQYF. The CDR3 region has the DNA TGTGCCACCGGGTACACTATAACCACAGATACGCAGTATTTT.